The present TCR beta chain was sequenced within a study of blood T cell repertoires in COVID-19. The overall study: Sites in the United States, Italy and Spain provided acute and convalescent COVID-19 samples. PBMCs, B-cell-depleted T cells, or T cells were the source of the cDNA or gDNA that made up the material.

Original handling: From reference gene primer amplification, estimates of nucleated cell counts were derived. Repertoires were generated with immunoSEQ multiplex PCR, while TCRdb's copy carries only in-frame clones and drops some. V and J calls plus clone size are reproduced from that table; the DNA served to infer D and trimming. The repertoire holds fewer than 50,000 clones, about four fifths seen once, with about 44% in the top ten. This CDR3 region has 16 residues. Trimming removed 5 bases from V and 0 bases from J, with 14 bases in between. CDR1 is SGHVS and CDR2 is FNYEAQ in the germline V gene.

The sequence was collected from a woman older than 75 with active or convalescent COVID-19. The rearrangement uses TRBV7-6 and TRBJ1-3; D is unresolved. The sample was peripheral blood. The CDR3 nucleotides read TGTGCCAGCAGCCAGCGGACGATCCTCTCTGGAAACACCATATATTTT. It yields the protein CASSQRTILSGNTIYF. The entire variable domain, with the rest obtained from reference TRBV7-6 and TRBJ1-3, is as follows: GAGVSQSPRYKVTKRGQDVALRCDPISGHVSLYWYRQALGQGPEFLTYFNYEAQQDKSGLPNDRFSAERPEGSISTLTIQRTEQRDSAMYRCASSQRTILSGNTIYFGEGSWLTVV.